This entry is about one T cell receptor (beta chain). There are a few counts of this clone. It has no known antigen specificity. No base-level quality is on record; no much larger clone is a single base apart. The data were obtained in a study of beta chain features in type 1 diabetes (dated by TCRdb to the late 2010s). Concerning the study at large: Mean age, gender distribution, total cell number and subset yield did not differ between patients and healthy donors. A total of some 100,000,000 sorted cells were examined across all samples, and the number of cells per subset was strongly correlated with RNA yield. In the study, recently diagnosed type 1 diabetes patients and matched healthy donors were compared on the TCRB repertoires of their sorted circulating CD4+ T cell subsets. Naive and central memory subsets were obtained from all 30 or so donors, but regulatory and stem cell-like memory subsets were isolated from only 8 patients and about eight healthy donors. General findings and caveats noted by the study authors: A moderate but significant shortening of TCRB CDR3 length was observed in type 1 diabetes patients in all four CD4+ subsets. Shorter templates might be favored by PCR, yet because patient and control samples were amplified and corrected together, any such skew would affect both groups equally. Because the HLA sub-analyses included only small numbers of individuals, any influence of HLA type on TCRB rearrangement was left unresolved. Sequencing cDNA rather than genomic DNA could over-represent highly expressing activated cells, although activation and CD3 levels did not differ between groups. Naive, central memory and regulatory TCRB repertoires appeared more similar among patients than among healthy donors. At VDJ recombination sites, type 1 diabetes patients had fewer insertions and more deleted nucleotides, which implies abnormalities in thymic rearrangement.

V loses 2 bases of germline sequence and J loses 7 bases, and the interval between the two ends is 12 bases. The CDR3 goes from the cysteine to the phenylalanine over 14 residues. Only CDR3 DNA is held: 42 bases, read in frame from base 1. The germline V gene specifies SGHAT as CDR1 and FQNNGV as CDR2. Each donor gave one peripheral blood draw, averaging approximately 120 mL, which was collected into heparinised tubes. Naive, central memory, regulatory and stem cell-like memory CD4+ T cells were sorted on a BD FACSAria II using a panel including CD45RO, CCR7, CD25, CD127, CD95 and CD27. Purity was above 95% for every sorted population. PBMCs were isolated immediately by Lymphoprep density gradient centrifugation and stained directly without culture. Samples were stained and sorted in pairs, with one healthy donor and one patient per experiment, so that batch effects were minimized. The entire isolated RNA was reverse transcribed using the High Capacity cDNA Reverse Transcription Kit, and thus expressed TCRB transcripts were sequenced. Deep immunoSEQ sequencing was performed on naive, central memory and regulatory T cell samples, with an average of around 3.4 million total reads per sample. Sorted cells were lysed in RLT buffer, and RNA was extracted using DNase-treated RNeasy Micro or Mini kits according to cell number. Each cell subset was processed separately to prevent cross-contamination, with patient and healthy donor samples processed together. Using the immunoSEQ multiplex PCR, TCRB sequences were amplified from cDNA into 87-bp fragments spanning the CDR3 region. Amplicons were sequenced on the Illumina HiSeq platform. On the authors' methods: Synthetic template baselines were used to correct PCR bias computationally, reads within Hamming distance 2 were collapsed together, and singletons that could not be merged were discarded. Reads were aligned against IMGT to assign V, D and J genes, CDR3 length and insertions or deletions at six rearrangement sites. Within each subset, clonotype counts were normalized to the number of sorted cells before true diversity and Gini coefficients were calculated with the tcR R package. Repertoire sharing was quantified using the overlap coefficient calculated on TCRB nucleotide sequences. TCRdb stores this immuneACCESS table with in-frame sequences only. Part of the clones is absent; in the studies checked, under half of the shortfall reflects unresolved V genes, and no reason is known for the rest. From that table come the V and J calls and clone size; the DNA was used to work out D and trimming. In this sample the table shows a few hundred thousand clones, 27% of which occur a single time. Clones ranked in the top ten supply 3.5% to 4% of the sample.

The V and J segments used are TRBV11-2 and TRBJ2-1; a tentative D call is TRBD1 (6 bases match). Material: central memory CD4+ T cells from blood. The sequence was obtained from a man aged 25-45 years in good health. In nucleotides, the sequence is TGTGCCAGCAGCTTAACGTCAGGGGAGAATGAGCAGTTCTTC. Its protein product is CASSLTSGENEQFF.